Presented here are 24 T cell receptor beta chains from one specimen sequenced in a study of shared clonotypes between healthy human individuals. TCRdb's table, derived via immunoSEQ multiplex PCR, lists solely in-frame clones and lacks some. Of more than 1.2 million clones listed, about 98.5% are singletons. Sequenced: naive CD4+ T cells sorted from blood. Subset in this sample: CD45RA+ positively selected. These receptors were obtained from a man aged 25-40 years in good health.

This clone has a handful of counts. Other DNA sequences from this sample encode an identical CDR3 as well. The chain joins TRBV7-9 to TRBJ1-5; tentatively, D is TRBD1 (5 bases). V lost 4 bases and J lost 6, with 10 bases in between. CDR3 length equals 13 residues. Germline loops: CDR1 SEHNR, CDR2 FQNEAQ (reference sequence). The CDR3 DNA follows: TGTGCCAGCAGCTCTCAGGGAGGTCAGCCCCAGCATTTT. Its protein product is CASSSQGGQPQHF.

The chain employs TRBV7-9 and TRBJ2-5; 12 bases map to TRBD1. CDR3 size: 15 residues. Germline V gene sequence: CDR1 SEHNR, CDR2 FQNEAQ (reference sequence). V trimming: 5 bases; J trimming: 5 bases; junction bases outside the gene matches: 6. The CDR3: CASSLRDRGPETQYF. In DNA, the CDR3 is TGTGCCAGCAGCCTGCGGGACAGGGGGCCGGAGACCCAGTACTTC. Together with reference TRBV7-9 and TRBJ2-5, the CDR3 gives the full variable domain: DTGVSQNPRHKITKRGQNVTFRCDPISEHNRLYWYRQTLGQGPEFLTYFQNEAQLEKSRLLSDRFSAERPKGSFSTLEIQRTEQGDSAMYLCASSLRDRGPETQYFGPGTRLLVL.

This clone has only one observation. The rearrangement links TRBV6-6 to TRBJ2-1, with no clear D. The CDR3 has 14 amino acids. Trimming stripped 0 bases from V and 9 bases from J, with 12 bases between. Germline V gives CDR1 MNHNY, CDR2 SVGAGI (reference sequence). The CDR3 DNA reads TGTGCCAGCAGTTACTCTCCCCTAAACGCTGAGCAGTTCTTC. It encodes CASSYSPLNAEQFF.

The V call is TRBV5-5, the J call TRBJ2-7; 9 nucleotides align to TRBD1. V lost 3 bases to trimming and J lost 6 bases; unmatched junction nucleotides: 4. This CDR3 spans 13 amino acids. Germline assignment: CDR1 SGHKS and CDR2 YYEKEE (reference sequence). The CDR3, as DNA: TGTGCCAGCAGCTCAACGACAGGGGGCGAGCAGTACTTC. Residues: CASSSTTGGEQYF.

This chain uses TRBV28 with TRBJ1-3; D is unclear. CDR1 is MDHEN and CDR2 is SYDVKM in the germline V gene. Trimming removed 1 base from V and 0 bases from J, with 10 bases in between. The CDR3 totals 16 residues. CDR3 residues: CASSLYVEISGNTIYF. In DNA, the CDR3 is TGTGCCAGCAGTTTATACGTCGAGATCTCTGGAAACACCATATATTTT.

The table lists this clone with a count of one. The V call is TRBV10-3, the J call TRBJ1-2; maybe TRBD1 (5 bases). The V gene's germline CDR1 is ENHRY and CDR2 SYGVKD. Between the trimmed V and J ends, which lost 5 bases and 4 bases, there was a span of 17 bases. The CDR3 runs 15 residues. The chain's CDR3 is CAISTQAGVGYGYTF. In DNA, the CDR3 is TGTGCCATCAGTACTCAGGCGGGGGTTGGCTATGGCTACACCTTC.

The V gene is TRBV5-1, the J gene TRBJ2-7; D might be TRBD2 (6 bases). V was cut by 0 bases and J by 4 bases, with 11 bases left in between. CDR1 is SGHRS and CDR2 is YFSETQ in the germline V gene. This CDR3 is built from 14 residues. Here the CDR3 DNA reads TGCGCCAGCAGCTTGGTTTCGACTAGATACGAGCAGTACTTC. Encoded protein: CASSLVSTRYEQYF.

This chain uses TRBV5-5 with TRBJ2-3, with TRBD2 matching 10 bases. The CDR3 covers 16 residues. V shed 5 bases and J 2 bases; nucleotides not matched to a gene: 8. The V gene's germline CDR1 is SGHKS and CDR2 YYEKEE (reference sequence). The CDR3 loop is CASSHLAGEPTDTQYF. The CDR3 DNA is TGTGCCAGCAGTCACCTAGCGGGAGAGCCCACAGATACGCAGTATTTT.

The chain is built from TRBV7-2 and TRBJ1-2; 7 nucleotides match TRBD1. Losses at the gene ends were 1 base for V and 1 base for J; bases not matched to a gene: 6. This CDR3 comprises 16 residues. Germline loops: CDR1 SGHTA, CDR2 FQGNSA. The CDR3 sequence: CASSLGGTDYNYGYTF. CDR3 bases: TGTGCCAGCAGCTTAGGAGGGACAGACTATAACTATGGCTACACCTTC.

The rearrangement uses TRBV30 and TRBJ2-7; tentatively, D is TRBD1 (7 bases). Trimming took off 8 bases at V and 4 bases at J, with 15 bases between the two ends. CDR1 is GTSNPN and CDR2 is SVGIG in the germline V gene (reference sequence). The length of the CDR3 is 12 residues. This CDR3 is CARGTDVYEQYF. DNA of the CDR3: TGTGCCCGGGGGACAGACGTGTACGAGCAGTACTTC.

The gene calls are TRBV5-5 and TRBJ1-2; tentative D call: TRBD1 (6 bases). V was pared by 3 bases and J by 3 bases, with 24 bases between. This CDR3 is 18 amino acids long. From germline, CDR1 is SGHKS and CDR2 YYEKEE (reference sequence). CDR3 sequence: CASSSWTVGWQFDYGYTF. The CDR3 nucleotides read TGTGCCAGCAGCTCCTGGACAGTTGGGTGGCAGTTTGACTATGGCTACACCTTC.

This sequence joins TRBV18 and TRBJ1-4; D unresolved. The germline V gene encodes CDR1 KGHSH and CDR2 LQKENI. V was clipped by 1 base and J by 3 bases, with 6 bases between them. This CDR3 has 14 amino acids. This CDR3 reads CASSPRVSNEKLFF. DNA for the CDR3: TGTGCCAGCTCACCACGGGTTTCTAATGAAAAACTGTTTTTT.

The chain uses TRBV18 and TRBJ2-2; the D gene is possibly TRBD1 (5 bases). Germline V lookup: CDR1 KGHSH, CDR2 LQKENI. Trimming stripped 3 bases from V and 4 bases from J, with 9 bases between. This CDR3 comprises 14 residues. CDR3 residues: CASSPLGATGELFF. The CDR3 DNA follows: TGTGCCAGCTCACCCTTAGGGGCCACCGGGGAGCTGTTTTTT.

As for this clone: The same CDR3 can be traced to other DNA sequences in this sample. The chain couples TRBV5-1 to TRBJ2-6; no clear D gene. The CDR3 extends over 15 amino acids. The V gene lost 0 bases and the J gene lost 4 bases, with 8 bases spanning the gap. CDR1 SGHRS and CDR2 YFSETQ come from the germline V gene. The CDR3, as DNA: TGCGCCAGCAGCTTGGGGAATTCCGGGGCCAACGTCCTGACTTTC. Translated, it gives CASSLGNSGANVLTF. The full variable domain, rest sourced from reference TRBV5-1 and TRBJ2-6, is KAGVTQTPRYLIKTRGQQVTLSCSPISGHRSVSWYQQTPGQGLQFLFEYFSETQRNKGNFPGRFSGRQFSNSRSEMNVSTLELGDSALYLCASSLGNSGANVLTFGAGSRLTVL.

Worth noting for this clone: This same CDR3 is encoded by further DNA sequences in the sample. The genes are TRBV18 and TRBJ1-2, with a possible D match to TRBD1 (6 bases). Germline loops: CDR1 KGHSH, CDR2 LQKENI. V lost 3 bases to trimming and J lost 0 bases, with 11 bases between them. The length of the CDR3 is 15 residues. CDR3 sequence (DNA): TGTGCCAGCTCACCTAGGACAGATCCTAACTATGGCTACACCTTC. Translating gives CASSPRTDPNYGYTF. Complete variable domain (other parts from reference TRBV18 and TRBJ1-2): NAGVMQNPRHLVRRRGQEARLRCSPMKGHSHVYWYRQLPEEGLKFMVYLQKENIIDESGMPKERFSAEFPKEGPSILRIQQVVRGDSAAYFCASSPRTDPNYGYTFGSGTRLTVV.

This sequence joins TRBV28 and TRBJ1-5, with 9 bases that match TRBD1. The germline CDR1 and CDR2 sequences are MDHEN and SYDVKM. The ends lost 5 bases at V and 6 bases at J; junction bases unmatched: 11. The CDR3 is made up of 16 amino acids. The CDR3 loop is CASSPPGQGLRQPQHF. The CDR3 DNA sequence: TGTGCCAGCAGTCCACCGGGACAGGGTCTCCGTCAGCCCCAGCATTTT.

With respect to this clone: At one end, the junction sequence differs from germline, possibly due to a read error. The chain carries TRBV7-8 and TRBJ2-1; 12 bases line up with TRBD2. Germline V lookup: CDR1 SGHVS, CDR2 FQNEAQ. The CDR3 covers 14 residues. This chain's CDR3 is CASSLAGGPDEQFF. CDR3 sequence (DNA): TGTGCCAGCAGCCTAGCGGGAGGGCCAGATGAGCAGTTCTTC.

This clone was counted once. The chain joins TRBV7-9 to TRBJ2-3, with a tentative D call TRBD2 (5 bases). The V end lost 0 bases, the J end lost 1 base, and 11 bases lay between the germline ends. The CDR3 covers 16 residues. CDR1 is SEHNR and CDR2 is FQNEAQ in the germline V gene (reference sequence). The DNA of the CDR3 is TGTGCCAGCAGCTTAGCGCTGAATAGCGGCACAGATACGCAGTATTTT. Its translation: CASSLALNSGTDTQYF.

The J gene is TRBJ2-1, the V gene TRBV4-3; 9 bases agree with TRBD2. This CDR3 has 15 amino acids. Germline CDR1 is LGHNA and CDR2 is YSLEER. V lost 4 bases, J lost 6 bases, and 7 bases stayed unmatched. CDR3 protein: CASSLSSGILNEQFF. The CDR3 DNA reads as TGCGCCAGCAGCCTATCTAGCGGGATACTCAATGAGCAGTTCTTC.

The genes are TRBV7-8 and TRBJ2-7; 8 bases fit TRBD1. The CDR3 runs to 12 residues. With V trimmed by 9 bases and J by 3 bases, 4 bases remained unmatched. Germline CDR1 is SGHVS and CDR2 is FQNEAQ. The CDR3 loop is CARDREDYEQYF. For the CDR3, the DNA is TGTGCCAGGGACAGGGAGGACTACGAGCAGTACTTC.

This clone was observed once. This chain connects TRBV5-6 to TRBJ1-4, with 10 bases that match TRBD1. CDR1 SGHDT and CDR2 YYEEEE come from the germline V gene. This CDR3 has 17 residues. The J segment lost 8 bases and the V segment lost 4 bases, leaving 14 bases of the junction unmatched. CDR3 in amino acids: CASSKTGGAWVGEKLFF. CDR3 nucleotide sequence: TGTGCCAGCAGCAAGACAGGGGGCGCCTGGGTTGGGGAAAAACTGTTTTTT. The full variable domain, in which reference TRBV5-6 and TRBJ1-4 provide the parts outside the CDR3, is DAGVTQSPTHLIKTRGQQVTLRCSPKSGHDTVSWYQQALGQGPQFIFQYYEEEERQRGNFPDRFSGHQFPNYSSELNVNALLLGDSALYLCASSKTGGAWVGEKLFFGSGTQLSVL.

The chain carries TRBV10-2 and TRBJ1-2, with unresolved D. Trimming took 2 bases from V and 8 from J, leaving 15 bases between them. The CDR3 length is 14 residues. Germline values: CDR1 WSHSY, CDR2 SAAADI. CDR3 amino acids: CASSEVDGSDGYTF. CDR3 DNA sequence: TGCGCCAGCAGTGAGGTTGATGGTTCAGACGGCTACACCTTC.

Turning to this clone: Other nucleotide sequences in the sample specify the same CDR3. The V gene is TRBV5-4, the J gene TRBJ2-3; D ambiguous. Germline values: CDR1 SGHNT, CDR2 YYREEE (reference sequence). CDR3 length equals 15 residues. Trimming removed 0 bases at V and 1 base at J, with 9 bases between. CDR3 nucleotide sequence: TGTGCCAGCAGCTTGGACGTGGGCGGCACAGATACGCAGTATTTT. Translated: CASSLDVGGTDTQYF.

The chain employs TRBV5-1 and TRBJ2-2, with TRBD2 identical over 7 bases. The CDR3 runs 15 residues. V lost 2 bases, J lost 5 bases, and 6 bases stayed unmatched. The germline gives CDR1 SGHRS, CDR2 YFSETQ. The CDR3 region is CASSFGGRLTGELFF. In DNA, the CDR3 is TGCGCCAGCAGCTTTGGCGGGAGACTGACCGGGGAGCTGTTTTTT. Using reference TRBV5-1 and TRBJ2-2 for the parts outside the CDR3, the full variable domain is KAGVTQTPRYLIKTRGQQVTLSCSPISGHRSVSWYQQTPGQGLQFLFEYFSETQRNKGNFPGRFSGRQFSNSRSEMNVSTLELGDSALYLCASSFGGRLTGELFFGEGSRLTVL.